Given below is one T cell receptor (beta chain) in context. This sample is drawn from a study of T cell changes during pregnancy in multiple sclerosis. Method: immunoSEQ multiplex PCR; TCRdb's copy keeps in-frame clones and lacks some. The repertoire holds tens of thousands of clones, with about 91% as singletons. Germline assignment: CDR1 GTSNPN and CDR2 SVGIG (reference sequence). The CDR3 is 13 residues long. Trimming took 5 bases from V and 1 from J; bases not matched to a gene: 0. The chain carries TRBV30 and TRBJ2-2; 8 nucleotides match TRBD2. The TCR sequence derives from a female donor with multiple sclerosis, enrolled in a pregnancy study. The starting material was CD4+ T cells from peripheral blood mononuclear cells, obtained in the second trimester of pregnancy. Here the CDR3 reads CAWAGGNTGELFF. CDR3 coding DNA: TGTGCCTGGGCGGGGGGGAACACCGGGGAGCTGTTTTTT.